This record looks at one TCR beta chain sequence and its context. The antigen is unknown. Time point indicated: pre-sensitization, week 0. Treatment given: therapeutic diphenylcyclopropenone sensitization with weekly scalp DPC. This record belongs to a study of human T cells and chemical hapten exposure. About the research overall: Diphenylcyclopropenone, dosed weekly to the scalp, was given to patients throughout the roughly 25-week study.

The J segment lost 7 bases and the V segment lost 2 bases, leaving 7 bases of the junction unmatched. Germline loops: CDR1 SGDLS, CDR2 YYNGEE. The CDR3 totals 15 residues. TCRdb fed the RACE reads into MiXCR, producing one record per CDR3 protein. The sample records approximately 370,000 distinct CDR3 sequences, around 5% being singletons. Findings and limits, study-wide: Alopecia was present in the donors, so their immune response may differ from healthy people's. With regard to DPC sensitization, TCRs above 1 in 1000 frequency did not change.

This receptor was identified in a woman under 30 with alopecia areata. Some clones in this sample may be carry-over from other donors' samples. This specimen was whole blood, taken in connection with sensitization to the hapten diphenylcyclopropenone (DPC). This rearrangement joins TRBV9 to TRBJ2-1; TRBD2 aligns across 9 bases. CDR3 DNA sequence: TGTGCCAGCAGCGTTAGCGGGGGTAGGAGTAATGAGCAGTTCTTC. Translation: CASSVSGGRSNEQFF.